A single T cell receptor (beta chain) is shown here with its context. What it recognizes is unknown. This sample was taken from a study of shared clonotypes between healthy human individuals. TCRdb's table, derived via immunoSEQ multiplex PCR, lists solely in-frame clones and lacks some. Among around 690,000 clones, 80% to 95% were seen once, and the ten largest hold 30% to 35%. CDR1 and CDR2 from the germline V gene are SGDLS and YYNGEE. V gave up 4 bases and J gave up 4 bases; unmatched junction bases: 14. The CDR3 is 17 amino acids. Study findings and constraints: Depth of sequencing was expected to influence donor clonotype sharing.

The TCR was taken from a man aged 18-30 years in good health. Some clones in this sample may be carry-over from other donors' samples. This chain uses TRBV9 with TRBJ2-5; 9 bases align to TRBD2. The sample was memory CD8+ T cells from PBMCs. Noted subset: CD45RO+ cells pooled with CCR7-negative TemRA cells. Written as DNA, the CDR3 is TGTGCCAGCAGCTCCTGGGGTACCGCGGGAGGGCCAGAGACCCAGTACTTC. As protein: CASSSWGTAGGPETQYF.